The TCR beta chain under discussion was sequenced for a study of cytomegalovirus exposure and HLA in healthy donors. This PCR relied on a set of 60 Vbeta primers and 13 Jbeta primers. The data were produced by immunoSEQ multiplex PCR, yet TCRdb's version contains in-frame clones alone and is incomplete. The data hold 200,000 to 250,000 clones, with 65% to 90% observed a single time. Sequenced: PBMCs. The source of this sequence is a girl aged 10 to 17 in good health and CMV-seronegative.

The CDR3 reads CASFPTGKKGTGANVLTF. The CDR3 nucleotides are TGTGCCAGCTTTCCAACAGGGAAAAAGGGAACTGGGGCCAACGTCCTGACTTTC. This sequence joins TRBV28 and TRBJ2-6; tentatively, D is TRBD1 (6 bases). CDR1 is MDHEN, CDR2 SYDVKM, per germline. This CDR3 has 18 amino acids. With 8 bases removed from V and 2 bases from J, the gap between germline ends came to 22 bases.